This T cell receptor (beta chain) was obtained from a study of blood T cell repertoires in COVID-19. On the study more broadly: The study drew acute and convalescent COVID-19 samples from the United States, Italy and Spain. T cells, B-cell-depleted T cells, or PBMCs supplied cDNA or gDNA.

Source study methods: Reference gene primer amplification yielded estimated nucleated cell counts. Generated by immunoSEQ multiplex PCR, the TCRdb table keeps only in-frame clones and is missing some. V and J calls and clone size are as listed in that table; D and trimming were resolved from the DNA. The sample shows roughly 100,000 clones, 84% of them seen only once. Looked up from germline, CDR1 is ENHRY and CDR2 is SYGVKD. Trimming pared 11 bases from V and 0 bases from J, leaving 16 bases between. CDR3 length equals 14 residues. The V and J genes are TRBV10-3 and TRBJ1-1; D may be TRBD1 (6 bases). The sample was peripheral blood. This clonotype was obtained from a human donor in a cohort sampled during active COVID-19. CDR3 in DNA: TGTGCCCCGGGGGGGGGCGATATGAACACTGAAGCTTTCTTT. This translates into CAPGGGDMNTEAFF.